This TCR beta chain was obtained from a study of blood T cell repertoires in COVID-19. At the level of the study: Material from acute and convalescent COVID-19 was sourced from the United States, Italy and Spain. PBMCs, B-cell-depleted T cells, or T cells were the source of the cDNA or gDNA that made up the material.

Germline V gives CDR1 SGHAT, CDR2 FQNNGV. The CDR3 has 16 amino acids. V shed 3 bases, J shed 2 bases, and the junction held 5 bases outside the gene matches. Data came from immunoSEQ multiplex PCR; TCRdb stores just in-frame clones and leaves some out. The data contain about 200,000 clones, over 75% of them seen just once; the ten biggest clones take up 7.9%. The TCR comes from a woman of 80 years or more with acute or convalescent COVID-19. Sequencing was done on a sample of peripheral blood. The chain recombines TRBV11-2 with TRBJ2-3; 10 bases align to TRBD2. DNA for the CDR3: TGTGCCAGCAGCTTTTGGACTAGCGGTTACACAGATACGCAGTATTTT. As protein: CASSFWTSGYTDTQYF.